This T cell receptor beta chain originates from a study of shared clonotypes between healthy human individuals. As for the study in general: Per donor, CD8 memory used one plate, CD8 naive used two, CD4 memory used three and CD4 naive used three.

Notes on the study in general: There were few donors, and this limited the genetic and exposure-history diversity represented.

As defined, naive CD8 cells were CD45RO-negative and positively selected for CCR7, with terminally differentiated effector memory CD45RA+ cells excluded. Note on this clone: Its matching antigen is unknown.

Germline CDR1 is MNHEY and CDR2 is SVGAGI. The CDR3 sequence is 13 residues long. The V end was cut by 2 bases, the J end by 6 bases, with 10 bases between. Each cell subset's genomic DNA was divided evenly among several immunoSEQ plates. Using immunoSEQ multiplex PCR, the repertoire was profiled, and TCRdb retains in-frame clones only, with some absent. The top ten hold roughly 1.8% of the sample, which has about 2,100,000 clones, approximately 94% seen once. The rearrangement uses TRBV6-5 and TRBJ1-1; D is unclear. This TCR derives from a man between 18 and 35 years old in good health. Some clones in this sample may be carry-over from other donors' samples. The sequencing sample was made of naive CD8+ T cells from PBMCs. The CDR3, as DNA: TGTGCCAGCAGTTACCAAGGTGTCGCTGAAGCTTTCTTT. This gives the protein CASSYQGVAEAFF.